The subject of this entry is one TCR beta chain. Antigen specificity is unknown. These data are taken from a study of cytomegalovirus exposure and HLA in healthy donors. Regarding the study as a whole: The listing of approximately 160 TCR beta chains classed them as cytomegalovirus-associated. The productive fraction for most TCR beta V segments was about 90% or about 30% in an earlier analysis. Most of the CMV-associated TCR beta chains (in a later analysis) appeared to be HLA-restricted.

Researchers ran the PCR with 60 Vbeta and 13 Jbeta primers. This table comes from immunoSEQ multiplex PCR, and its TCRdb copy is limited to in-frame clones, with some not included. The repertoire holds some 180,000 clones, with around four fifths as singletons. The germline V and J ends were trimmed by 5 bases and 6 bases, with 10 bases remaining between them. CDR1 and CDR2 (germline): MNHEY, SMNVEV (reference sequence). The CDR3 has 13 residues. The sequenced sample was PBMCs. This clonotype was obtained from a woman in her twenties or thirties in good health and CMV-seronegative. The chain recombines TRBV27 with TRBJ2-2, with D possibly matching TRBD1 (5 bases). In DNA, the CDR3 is TGTGCCAGCAGTCGACAGCTTGCCGGGGAGCTGTTTTTT. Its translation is CASSRQLAGELFF.